This is a list of T cell receptor beta chains from one sample in a study of CD8+ T cells in alopecia areata. The protocol was immunoSEQ multiplex PCR, while the TCRdb copy is restricted to in-frame clones and leaves out a portion. The sample records 120,000 or so clones, approximately 58% being singletons. Sequencing was performed on CD4+ T cells sorted from blood. The receptors derive from a human donor in good health. Each CDR3 is given with its conserved first and last residue. The D gene is left open where the match is weak. Size is omitted from some rows. Given values are once, few, many or a class for expanded clones.

clone size: NA
J gene: TRBJ1-2
V gene: TRBV11-2
D gene: NA
CDR3 DNA: TGTGCCAGCAGCTTAATGAAGGGAGACTATGGCTACACCTTC
CDR3 protein: CASSLMKGDYGYTF

clone size: once
J gene: TRBJ2-1
V gene: TRBV11-2
D gene: NA
CDR3 DNA: TGTGCCAGCAGCTTAGCGGGCAGGCGGGACAATGAGCAGTTCTTC
CDR3 protein: CASSLAGRRDNEQFF

clone size: NA
J gene: TRBJ1-3
V gene: TRBV30
D gene: NA
CDR3 DNA: TGTGCCTGGAGTTCTGGAAACACCATATATTTT
CDR3 protein: CAWSSGNTIYF

clone size: few
J gene: TRBJ1-2
V gene: TRBV2
D gene: NA
CDR3 DNA: TGTGCCAGCAGTGAGTTAAACTATGGCTACACCTTC
CDR3 protein: CASSELNYGYTF

clone size: NA
J gene: TRBJ1-1
V gene: TRBV30
D gene: NA
CDR3 DNA: TGTGCCTGGGGAGCACAGGTGAACACTGAAGCTTTCTTT
CDR3 protein: CAWGAQVNTEAFF

clone size: few
J gene: TRBJ1-2
V gene: TRBV6-6
D gene: NA
CDR3 DNA: TGTGCCAGCAGTTCACGGCAGGGAGTGGATGGCTACACCTTC
CDR3 protein: CASSSRQGVDGYTF

clone size: NA
J gene: TRBJ1-2
V gene: TRBV29-1
D gene: NA
CDR3 DNA: TGCAGCGTTGAAGATCTGAGAAAAACCGGCTATGGCTACACCTTC
CDR3 protein: CSVEDLRKTGYGYTF

clone size: NA
J gene: TRBJ2-5
V gene: TRBV18
D gene: TRBD2
CDR3 DNA: TGTGCCAGCTCACGAACTAGCGGGGGGACCCAAGAGACCCAGTACTTC
CDR3 protein: CASSRTSGGTQETQYF

clone size: few
J gene: TRBJ2-1
V gene: TRBV2
D gene: NA
CDR3 DNA: TGTGCCAGTCACGTACAGGGTGTCGGAAATGAGCAGTTCTTC
CDR3 protein: CASHVQGVGNEQFF

clone size: NA
J gene: TRBJ2-1
V gene: TRBV7-9
D gene: TRBD2
CDR3 DNA: TGTGCCAGCAGCTCCGGGACTAGCGGGGGATTCTTC
CDR3 protein: CASSSGTSGGFF

clone size: few
J gene: TRBJ2-7
V gene: TRBV29-1
D gene: TRBD1
CDR3 DNA: TGCAGCGTTGGACTGGGGACAGACTACGAGCAGTACTTC
CDR3 protein: CSVGLGTDYEQYF

clone size: few
J gene: TRBJ1-2
V gene: TRBV30
D gene: TRBD1
CDR3 DNA: TGTGCCTGGAGTCCCAGGGGGCTCTATGGCTACACCTTC
CDR3 protein: CAWSPRGLYGYTF

clone size: NA
J gene: TRBJ2-7
V gene: TRBV29-1
D gene: TRBD2
CDR3 DNA: TGCAGCGTTGAAAGCGGGAGAAATTACGAGCAGTACTTC
CDR3 protein: CSVESGRNYEQYF

clone size: NA
J gene: TRBJ1-5
V gene: TRBV30
D gene: NA
CDR3 DNA: TGTGCCTGGAGTGTAGGAACGGGTGGACAGCCCCAGCATTTT
CDR3 protein: CAWSVGTGGQPQHF

clone size: few
J gene: TRBJ2-6
V gene: TRBV2
D gene: NA
CDR3 DNA: TGTGCCAGCAGTGTTGAAATCTCTGGGGCCAACGTCCTGACTTTC
CDR3 protein: CASSVEISGANVLTF

clone size: NA
J gene: TRBJ2-2
V gene: TRBV29-1
D gene: TRBD2
CDR3 DNA: TGCAGCGTTGAGTCTCGGGGGGGCCTCACCGGGGAGCTGTTTTTT
CDR3 protein: CSVESRGGLTGELFF

clone size: NA
J gene: TRBJ1-2
V gene: TRBV25-1
D gene: NA
CDR3 DNA: TGTGCCAGCAGAAGGACAGATGGCTACACCTTC
CDR3 protein: CASRRTDGYTF

clone size: NA
J gene: TRBJ1-1
V gene: TRBV4-2
D gene: NA
CDR3 DNA: TGTGCCAGCAGCTCATGGGGCTCCAAAGTTGAAGCTTTCTTT
CDR3 protein: CASSSWGSKVEAFF

clone size: NA
J gene: TRBJ1-6
V gene: TRBV9
D gene: TRBD1
CDR3 DNA: TGTGCCAGCAGCCTCCGGACAGGGCCTAATTCACCCCTCCACTTT
CDR3 protein: CASSLRTGPNSPLHF

clone size: NA
J gene: TRBJ2-7
V gene: TRBV5-1
D gene: NA
CDR3 DNA: TGCGCCAGCAGCTTGCTCAGGACGGCCAACTACGAGCAGTACTTC
CDR3 protein: CASSLLRTANYEQYF

clone size: NA
J gene: TRBJ2-3
V gene: TRBV5-1
D gene: NA
CDR3 DNA: TGCGCCAGCAGCCCGGGAAGGGGCAAGGCAGATACGCAGTATTTT
CDR3 protein: CASSPGRGKADTQYF

clone size: NA
J gene: TRBJ2-5
V gene: TRBV5-6
D gene: NA
CDR3 DNA: TGTGCCAGCAGCTTAATCGAGACCCAAGAGACCCAGTACTTC
CDR3 protein: CASSLIETQETQYF

clone size: NA
J gene: TRBJ1-2
V gene: TRBV30
D gene: NA
CDR3 DNA: TGTGCCTGGCGAAGCATGGGGACCTGGGATGGCTACACCTTC
CDR3 protein: CAWRSMGTWDGYTF

clone size: NA
J gene: TRBJ2-6
V gene: TRBV25-1
D gene: NA
CDR3 DNA: TGTGCCAGCAGTAAGGTCCTCTCTGGGGCCAACGTCCTGACTTTC
CDR3 protein: CASSKVLSGANVLTF

clone size: NA
J gene: TRBJ2-3
V gene: TRBV29-1
D gene: NA
CDR3 DNA: TGCAGCGCGGACCCGGACTCTGATACGCAGTATTTT
CDR3 protein: CSADPDSDTQYF

clone size: few
J gene: TRBJ2-6
V gene: TRBV29-1
D gene: NA
CDR3 DNA: TGCAGCGTTGACGGGGGCGCGGGGGCCAACGTCCTGACTTTC
CDR3 protein: CSVDGGAGANVLTF

clone size: NA
J gene: TRBJ2-5
V gene: TRBV2
D gene: NA
CDR3 DNA: TGTGCCAGCACCGGGGGGCCCCGAGAGACCCAGTACTTC
CDR3 protein: CASTGGPRETQYF

clone size: few
J gene: TRBJ2-7
V gene: TRBV29-1
D gene: NA
CDR3 DNA: TGCAGCGTTGCCCGGGATCGAACCTACGAGCAGTACTTC
CDR3 protein: CSVARDRTYEQYF

clone size: NA
J gene: TRBJ2-1
V gene: TRBV30
D gene: NA
CDR3 DNA: TGTGCCTGGAGTGTATCAGGGACTCGCAATGAGCAGTTCTTC
CDR3 protein: CAWSVSGTRNEQFF

clone size: few
J gene: TRBJ2-7
V gene: TRBV6-6
D gene: TRBD1
CDR3 DNA: TGTGCCAGCAGACCAGGACAGGGGGGAAGATACGAGCAGTACTTC
CDR3 protein: CASRPGQGGRYEQYF

clone size: NA
J gene: TRBJ2-7
V gene: TRBV29-1
D gene: TRBD1
CDR3 DNA: TGCAGCGTCGAAGATTACAGGGGGCGCGCGTTCTACGAGCAGTACTTC
CDR3 protein: CSVEDYRGRAFYEQYF

clone size: NA
J gene: TRBJ2-5
V gene: TRBV7-6
D gene: NA
CDR3 DNA: TGTGCCAGCAGCATCACTCGCAGTCAACAAGAGACCCAGTACTTC
CDR3 protein: CASSITRSQQETQYF

clone size: NA
J gene: TRBJ1-2
V gene: TRBV19
D gene: TRBD1
CDR3 DNA: TGTGCCAGTACCCGTCGAGGGACAGGCCTCCTAGGCTACACCTTC
CDR3 protein: CASTRRGTGLLGYTF

clone size: NA
J gene: TRBJ2-3
V gene: TRBV29-1
D gene: NA
CDR3 DNA: TGCAGCGTTGACTGGGGGGGCACAGATACGCAGTATTTT
CDR3 protein: CSVDWGGTDTQYF

clone size: NA
J gene: TRBJ2-3
V gene: TRBV11-3
D gene: TRBD2
CDR3 DNA: TGTGCCAGCAGCTTACATAGCGGGAGCACAGATACGCAGTATTTT
CDR3 protein: CASSLHSGSTDTQYF

clone size: NA
J gene: TRBJ2-3
V gene: TRBV29-1
D gene: NA
CDR3 DNA: TGCAGCGTTGCCACCAGCACAGATACGCAGTATTTT
CDR3 protein: CSVATSTDTQYF

clone size: few
J gene: TRBJ2-4
V gene: TRBV30
D gene: NA
CDR3 DNA: TGTGCCTGGAGAGCCTACCTGGGGAACATTCAGTACTTC
CDR3 protein: CAWRAYLGNIQYF

clone size: NA
J gene: TRBJ1-5
V gene: TRBV30
D gene: NA
CDR3 DNA: TGTGCCTGGAGTCCCCCAGGGAGGTTAAATCAGCCCCAGCATTTT
CDR3 protein: CAWSPPGRLNQPQHF

clone size: NA
J gene: TRBJ2-1
V gene: TRBV15
D gene: TRBD2
CDR3 DNA: TGTGCCACCAGCAGAGATCAGATACTAGCGGGGTACAATGAGCAGTTCTTC
CDR3 protein: CATSRDQILAGYNEQFF

clone size: NA
J gene: TRBJ1-1
V gene: TRBV6-5
D gene: NA
CDR3 DNA: TGTGCCAGCAGTTACTCGAAGAACACTGAAGCTTTCTTT
CDR3 protein: CASSYSKNTEAFF

clone size: NA
J gene: TRBJ2-3
V gene: TRBV12-5
D gene: NA
CDR3 DNA: TGTGCTAGTGCCTTGGGGACGGCCCTCGGTGGAGATACGCAGTATTTT
CDR3 protein: CASALGTALGGDTQYF